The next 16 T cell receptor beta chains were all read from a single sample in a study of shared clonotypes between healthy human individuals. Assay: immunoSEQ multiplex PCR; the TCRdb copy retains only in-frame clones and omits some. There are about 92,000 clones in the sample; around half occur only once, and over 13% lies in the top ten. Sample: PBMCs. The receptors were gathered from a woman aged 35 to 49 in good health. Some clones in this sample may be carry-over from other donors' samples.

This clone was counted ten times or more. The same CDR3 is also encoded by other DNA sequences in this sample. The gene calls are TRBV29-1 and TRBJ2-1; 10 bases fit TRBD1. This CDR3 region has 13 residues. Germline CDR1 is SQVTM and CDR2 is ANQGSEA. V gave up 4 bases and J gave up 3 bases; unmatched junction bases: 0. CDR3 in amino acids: CSVGTGGYNEQFF. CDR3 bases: TGCAGCGTTGGGACAGGGGGCTACAATGAGCAGTTCTTC.

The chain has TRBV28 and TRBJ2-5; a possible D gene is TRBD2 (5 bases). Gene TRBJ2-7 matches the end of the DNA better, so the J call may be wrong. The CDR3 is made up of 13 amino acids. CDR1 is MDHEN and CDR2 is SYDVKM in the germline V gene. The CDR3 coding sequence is TGTGCCAGCAGTTTAAGTGGGAGCCACGAGCAGTACTTC. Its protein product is CASSLSGSHEQYF.

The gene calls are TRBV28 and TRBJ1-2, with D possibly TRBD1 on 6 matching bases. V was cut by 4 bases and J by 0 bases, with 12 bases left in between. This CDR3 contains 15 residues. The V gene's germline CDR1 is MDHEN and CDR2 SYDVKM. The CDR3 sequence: CASSSEGEANYGYTF. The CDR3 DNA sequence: TGTGCCAGCAGTTCCGAGGGGGAAGCTAACTATGGCTACACCTTC.

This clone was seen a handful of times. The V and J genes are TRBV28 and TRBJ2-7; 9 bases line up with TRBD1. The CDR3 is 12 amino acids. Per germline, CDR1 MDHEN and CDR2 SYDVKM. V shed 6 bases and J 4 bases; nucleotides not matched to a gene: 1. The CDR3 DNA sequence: TGTGCCAGCAGGGGACAGGGTTACGAGCAGTACTTC. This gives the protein CASRGQGYEQYF.

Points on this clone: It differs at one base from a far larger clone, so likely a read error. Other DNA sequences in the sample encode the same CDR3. The CDR3 loop is CAWSVNSNEKLFF. In DNA form, the CDR3 reads TGTGCCTGGAGTGTAAACAGCAACGAGAAACTGTTTTTT. The V call is TRBV30, the J call TRBJ1-4, with no clear D. Between the trimmed V and J ends, which lost 0 bases and 11 bases, there was a span of 13 bases. Germline CDR1 reads GTSNPN; CDR2 reads SVGIG (reference sequence). The CDR3 runs 13 residues.

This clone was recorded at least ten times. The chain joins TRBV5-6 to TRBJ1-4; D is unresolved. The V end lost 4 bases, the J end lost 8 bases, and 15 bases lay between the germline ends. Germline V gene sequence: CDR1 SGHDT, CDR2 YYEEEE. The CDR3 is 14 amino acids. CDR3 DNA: TGTGCCAGCAGCCCTAGCCGCCCGATCGAAAAACTGTTTTTT. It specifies CASSPSRPIEKLFF.

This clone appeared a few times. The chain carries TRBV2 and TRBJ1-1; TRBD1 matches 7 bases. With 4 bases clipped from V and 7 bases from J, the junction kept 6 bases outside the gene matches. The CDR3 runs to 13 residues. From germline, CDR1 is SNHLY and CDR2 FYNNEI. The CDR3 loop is CASSAGTESEAFF. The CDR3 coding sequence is TGTGCCAGCAGTGCGGGGACAGAGAGTGAAGCTTTCTTT.

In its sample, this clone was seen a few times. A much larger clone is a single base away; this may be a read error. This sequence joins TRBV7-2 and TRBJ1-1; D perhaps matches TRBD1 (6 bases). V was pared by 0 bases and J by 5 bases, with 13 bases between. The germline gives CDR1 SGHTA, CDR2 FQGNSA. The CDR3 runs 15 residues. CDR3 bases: TGTGCCAGCAGCTTAGCTTCCAGGGGTTGGACTGAAGCTTTCTTT. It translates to CASSLASRGWTEAFF.

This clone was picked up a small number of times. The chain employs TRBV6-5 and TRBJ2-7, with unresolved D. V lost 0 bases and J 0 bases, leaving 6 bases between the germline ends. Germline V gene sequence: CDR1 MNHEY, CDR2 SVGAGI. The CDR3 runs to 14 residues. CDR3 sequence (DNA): TGTGCCAGCAGTTACTCGGGCAGCTCCTACGAGCAGTACTTC. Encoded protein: CASSYSGSSYEQYF.

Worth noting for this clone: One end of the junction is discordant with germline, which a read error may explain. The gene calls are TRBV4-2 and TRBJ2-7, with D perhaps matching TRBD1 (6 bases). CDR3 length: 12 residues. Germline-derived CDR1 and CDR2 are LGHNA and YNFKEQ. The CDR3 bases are TGTACCAGCAGCTCGACAGGCTACGAGCAGTACTTC. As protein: CTSSSTGYEQYF.

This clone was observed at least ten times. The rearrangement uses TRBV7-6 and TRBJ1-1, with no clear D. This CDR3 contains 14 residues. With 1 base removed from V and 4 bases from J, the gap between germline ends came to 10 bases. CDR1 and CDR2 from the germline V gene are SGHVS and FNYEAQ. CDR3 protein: CASSLEVSGTEAFF. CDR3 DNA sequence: TGTGCCAGCAGCTTAGAGGTCAGTGGCACTGAAGCTTTCTTT.

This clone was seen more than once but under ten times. CDR3 sequence reads: CASSFGAGNTGELFF. The CDR3 DNA reads TGTGCCAGCAGCTTTGGAGCGGGAAACACCGGGGAGCTGTTTTTT. V is TRBV5-4 and J is TRBJ2-2; 7 bases align to TRBD2. This CDR3 contains 15 residues. J was trimmed by 2 bases and V by 2 bases; bases with no gene match: 3. The germline CDR1 and CDR2 sequences are SGHNT and YYREEE (reference sequence).

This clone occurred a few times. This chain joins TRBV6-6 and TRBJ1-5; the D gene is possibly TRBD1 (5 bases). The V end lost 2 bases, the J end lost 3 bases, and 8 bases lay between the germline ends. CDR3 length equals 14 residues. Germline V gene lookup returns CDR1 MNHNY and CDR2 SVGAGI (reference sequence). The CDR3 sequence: CASSYGRVNQPQHF. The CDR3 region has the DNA TGTGCCAGCAGTTACGGCAGGGTCAATCAGCCCCAGCATTTT.

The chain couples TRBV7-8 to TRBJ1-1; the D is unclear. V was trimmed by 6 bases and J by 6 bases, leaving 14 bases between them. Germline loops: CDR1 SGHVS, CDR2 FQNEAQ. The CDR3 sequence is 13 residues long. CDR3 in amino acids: CASSFRTRAEAFF. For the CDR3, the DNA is TGTGCCAGCAGTTTCCGGACGAGGGCTGAAGCTTTCTTT.

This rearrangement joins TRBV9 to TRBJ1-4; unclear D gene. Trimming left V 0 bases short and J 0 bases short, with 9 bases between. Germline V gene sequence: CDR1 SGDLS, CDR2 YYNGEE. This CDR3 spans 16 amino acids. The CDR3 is CASSVEGEATNEKLFF. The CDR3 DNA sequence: TGTGCCAGCAGCGTAGAGGGAGAGGCAACTAATGAAAAACTGTTTTTT.

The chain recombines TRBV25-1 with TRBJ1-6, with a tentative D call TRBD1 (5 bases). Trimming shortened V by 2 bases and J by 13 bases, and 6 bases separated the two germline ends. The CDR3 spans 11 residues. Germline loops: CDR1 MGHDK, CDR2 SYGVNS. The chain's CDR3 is CASSEGGPLHF. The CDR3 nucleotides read TGTGCCAGCAGTGAAGGGGGGCCCCTCCACTTT.